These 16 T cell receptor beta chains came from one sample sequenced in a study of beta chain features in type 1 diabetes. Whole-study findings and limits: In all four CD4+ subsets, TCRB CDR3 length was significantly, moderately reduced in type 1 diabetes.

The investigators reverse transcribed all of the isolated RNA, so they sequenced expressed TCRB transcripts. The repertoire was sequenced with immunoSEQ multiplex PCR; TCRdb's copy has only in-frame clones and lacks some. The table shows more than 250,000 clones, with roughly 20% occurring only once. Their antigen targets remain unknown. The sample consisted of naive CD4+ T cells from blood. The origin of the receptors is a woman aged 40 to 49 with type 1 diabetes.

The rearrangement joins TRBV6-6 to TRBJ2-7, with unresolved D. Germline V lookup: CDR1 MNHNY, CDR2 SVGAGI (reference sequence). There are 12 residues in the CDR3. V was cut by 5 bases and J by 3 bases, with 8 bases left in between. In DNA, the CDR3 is TGTGCCAGCAGTCTGGGCCTCTACGAGCAGTACTTC. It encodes CASSLGLYEQYF.

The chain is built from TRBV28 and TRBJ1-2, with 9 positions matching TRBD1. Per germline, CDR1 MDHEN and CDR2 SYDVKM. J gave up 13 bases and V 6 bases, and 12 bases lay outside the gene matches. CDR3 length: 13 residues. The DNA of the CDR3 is TGTGCCAGCAGAAACCCGGGGACAGGGAAGGGCACCTTC. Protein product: CASRNPGTGKGTF.

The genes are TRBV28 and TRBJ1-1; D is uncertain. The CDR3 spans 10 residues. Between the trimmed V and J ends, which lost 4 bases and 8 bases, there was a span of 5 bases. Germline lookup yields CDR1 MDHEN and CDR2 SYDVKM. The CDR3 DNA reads TGTGCCAGCAGTTCTCGGGAAGCTTTCTTT. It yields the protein CASSSREAFF.

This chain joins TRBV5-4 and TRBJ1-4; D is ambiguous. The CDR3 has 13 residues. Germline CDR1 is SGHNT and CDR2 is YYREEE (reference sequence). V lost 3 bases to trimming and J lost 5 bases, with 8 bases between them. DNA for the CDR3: TGTGCCAGCAGCTCCTGGAGCAATGAAAAACTGTTTTTT. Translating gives CASSSWSNEKLFF.

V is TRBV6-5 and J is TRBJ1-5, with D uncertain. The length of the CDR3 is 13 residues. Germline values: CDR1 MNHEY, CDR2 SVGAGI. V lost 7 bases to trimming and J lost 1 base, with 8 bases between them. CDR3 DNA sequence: TGTGCCAGCAAGGAGGGCAGCAATCAGCCCCAGCATTTT. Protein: CASKEGSNQPQHF.

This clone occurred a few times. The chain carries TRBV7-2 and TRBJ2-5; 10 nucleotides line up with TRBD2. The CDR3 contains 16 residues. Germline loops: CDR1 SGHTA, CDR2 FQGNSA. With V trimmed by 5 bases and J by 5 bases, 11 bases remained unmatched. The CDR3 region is CASSPRLAGVGETQYF. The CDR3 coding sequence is TGTGCCAGCAGCCCCCGGCTAGCGGGAGTGGGTGAGACCCAGTACTTC.

CDR3 in amino acids: CASSLGTSGRIETQYF. CDR3 bases: TGTGCCAGCAGTCTCGGGACTAGCGGGAGGATCGAGACCCAGTACTTC. The rearrangement uses TRBV9 and TRBJ2-5; 15 nucleotides agree with TRBD2. The CDR3 has 16 amino acids. Germline CDR1 SGDLS, CDR2 YYNGEE. Trimming at V came to 5 bases and at J to 5 bases, leaving 7 bases not matched to a gene.

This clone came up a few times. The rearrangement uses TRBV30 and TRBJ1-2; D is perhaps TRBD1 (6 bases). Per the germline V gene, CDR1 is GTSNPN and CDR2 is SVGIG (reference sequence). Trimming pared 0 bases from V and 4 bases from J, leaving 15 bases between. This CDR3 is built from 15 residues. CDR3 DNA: TGTGCCTGGAGTGTACGGACAGCTTACCTCTATGGCTACACCTTC. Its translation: CAWSVRTAYLYGYTF. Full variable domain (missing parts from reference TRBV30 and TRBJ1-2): SQTIHQWPATLVQPVGSPLSLECTVEGTSNPNLYWYRQAAGRGLQLLFYSVGIGQISSEVPQNLSASRPQDRQFILSSKKLLLSDSGFYLCAWSVRTAYLYGYTFGSGTRLTVV.

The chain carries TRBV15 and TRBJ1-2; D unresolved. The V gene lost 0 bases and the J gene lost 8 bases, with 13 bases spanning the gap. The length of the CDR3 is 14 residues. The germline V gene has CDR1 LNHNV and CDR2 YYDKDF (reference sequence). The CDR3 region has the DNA TGTGCCACCAGCAGAGATCTGGTCGGAGAAGGCTACACCTTC. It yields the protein CATSRDLVGEGYTF.

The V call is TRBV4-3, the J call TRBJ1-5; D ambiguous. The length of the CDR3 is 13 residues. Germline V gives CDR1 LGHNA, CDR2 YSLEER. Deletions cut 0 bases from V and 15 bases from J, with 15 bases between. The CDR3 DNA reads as TGCGCCAGCAGCCAAGATGCGGGCCTCCCGACGCATTTT. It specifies CASSQDAGLPTHF.

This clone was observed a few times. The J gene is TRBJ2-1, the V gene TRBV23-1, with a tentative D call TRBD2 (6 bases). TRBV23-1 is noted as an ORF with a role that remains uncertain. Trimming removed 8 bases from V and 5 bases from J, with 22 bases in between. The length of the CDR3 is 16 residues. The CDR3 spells CASAQVPRGSNNEQFF. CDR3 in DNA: TGCGCCAGCGCCCAGGTACCCCGGGGGTCAAACAATGAGCAGTTCTTC.

CDR3 amino acids: CASSGQGTRGETQYF. The CDR3 coding sequence is TGTGCCAGCAGTGGACAGGGGACAAGGGGGGAGACCCAGTACTTC. The rearrangement uses TRBV25-1 and TRBJ2-5; TRBD1 aligns across 8 bases. There are 15 residues in the CDR3. Unmatched junction bases numbered 9, after V lost 4 bases and J lost 5 bases. Germline-derived CDR1 and CDR2 are MGHDK and SYGVNS.

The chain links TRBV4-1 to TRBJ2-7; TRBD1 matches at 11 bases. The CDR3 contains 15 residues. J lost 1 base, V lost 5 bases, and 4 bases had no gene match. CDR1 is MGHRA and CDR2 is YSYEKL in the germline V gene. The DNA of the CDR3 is TGCGCCAGCAGCAGGGGACAGGGGGTTTCCTACGAGCAGTACTTC. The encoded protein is CASSRGQGVSYEQYF.

The CDR3 region is CASTTGTENQPQHF. The CDR3 coding sequence is TGTGCCAGTACCACCGGGACAGAAAATCAGCCCCAGCATTTT. The chain couples TRBV19 to TRBJ1-5; 7 positions agree with TRBD1. The germline V gene has CDR1 LNHDA and CDR2 SQIVND (reference sequence). This CDR3 contains 14 residues. The trim removed 7 bases at V and 4 bases at J, leaving 7 bases unmatched.

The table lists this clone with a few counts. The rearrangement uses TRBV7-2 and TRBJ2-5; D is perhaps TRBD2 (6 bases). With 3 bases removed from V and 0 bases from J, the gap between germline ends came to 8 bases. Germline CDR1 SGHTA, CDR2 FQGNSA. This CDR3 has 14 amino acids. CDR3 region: CASSLAGYQETQYF. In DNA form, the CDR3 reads TGTGCCAGCAGCTTGGCGGGGTACCAAGAGACCCAGTACTTC.

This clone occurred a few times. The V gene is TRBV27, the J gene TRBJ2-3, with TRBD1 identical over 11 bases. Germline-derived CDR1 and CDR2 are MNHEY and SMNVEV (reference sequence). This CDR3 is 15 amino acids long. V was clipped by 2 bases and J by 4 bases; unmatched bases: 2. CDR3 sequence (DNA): TGTGCCAGCAGTTTACCGGGACAGGGGGCAGATACGCAGTATTTT. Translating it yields CASSLPGQGADTQYF.